This TCR beta chain was obtained from a study of blood T cells in healthy people across ages. Study-level findings and limits: Naive CD4+ cells and diversity were both higher in long-lived donors than in aged donors.

The second PCR ran roughly 6 to 11 cycles with a sample-barcoded 5' primer and J-beta primers. Researchers report that each sample yielded at least 3 million CDR3-containing paired-end reads. Via MiXCR, TCRdb re-called the 5' RACE reads, giving one row per CDR3 protein. The sample includes around 780,000 distinct CDR3 sequences, 20% to 30% of them seen just once. This clonotype was detected only a few times. What it binds is unknown. For every donor, a draw yielded around 9.4 milliliters of peripheral blood. Isolation yielded PBMCs, at least 7 million per sample, in every case. The sample was also linked to a second study, of T cells of mothers and their children.

Sequenced: blood. The source of this sequence is a boy younger than 18 in good health.

The CDR3 sequence: CASINSRIDANEQFF. CDR3 DNA: TGTGCCAGCATCAACAGCAGGATAGACGCCAATGAGCAGTTCTTC. This chain connects TRBV5-4 to TRBJ2-5; no clear D. Judging by the DNA end, TRBJ2-1 fits better; the J call may be wrong. The germline CDR1 and CDR2 sequences are SGHNT and YYREEE (reference sequence). The CDR3 loop spans 15 amino acids.